The following is a T cell receptor (beta chain) sequence with its context. Seattle patients were enrolled during active infection and followed longitudinally. As originally analysed: Researchers report that nucleated cell counts were estimated from reference gene primer amplification. Some clones are missing from TCRdb's copy, which holds only in-frame ones; the method was immunoSEQ multiplex PCR. V and J calls plus clone size are reproduced from that table; the DNA served to infer D and trimming. The table shows 65,000 or so clones, with over 80% occurring only once. These data belong to a study of blood T cell repertoires in COVID-19. Turning to the study itself: COVID-19 samples from acute and convalescent phases originated in the United States, Italy and Spain.

Trimming took 4 bases from V and 5 from J; bases not matched to a gene: 7. The CDR3 totals 16 residues. CDR1 is KGHDR, CDR2 SFDVKD, per germline. The TCR comes from a man aged 30-40 years with COVID-19, enrolled during active disease. The chain uses TRBV24-1 and TRBJ2-7, with 13 bases matching TRBD2. Sequences were obtained from peripheral blood. Here the CDR3 DNA reads TGTGCCACCAGTGACCGGACTAGCGGGAGTATGGACGAGCAGTACTTC. Its protein is CATSDRTSGSMDEQYF.